The next 21 T cell receptor beta chains were all read from a single sample in a study of T cell responses to AZD1222 COVID-19 vaccine. Method: immunoSEQ multiplex PCR; TCRdb's copy keeps in-frame clones and lacks some. The sample holds 100,000 to 150,000 clones; around 94% are singletons and the top ten take around 7%. The input for sequencing was peripheral blood, taken on day 0 of AZD1222 vaccination. The receptors derive from an adult in good health.

The chain is built from TRBV20-1 and TRBJ1-5; D remains unclear. CDR1 DFQATT and CDR2 SNEGSKA come from the germline V gene (reference sequence). This CDR3 region has 19 residues. V lost 3 bases, J lost 0 bases, and 24 bases lay in between. CDR3 DNA sequence: TGCAGTGCTAGTTCCCACGGAATCGGGCCTCTCAATAGCAATCAGCCCCAGCATTTT. This encodes CSASSHGIGPLNSNQPQHF.

The rearrangement links TRBV6-1 to TRBJ1-1; D is undetermined. V was pared by 1 base and J by 1 base, with 16 bases between. Looked up from germline, CDR1 is MNHNS and CDR2 is SASEGT. This CDR3 is built from 17 residues. CDR3 DNA sequence: TGTGCCAGCAGTGAAGTAAGTGGAAGGGCCCCGAACACTGAAGCTTTCTTT. Encoded protein: CASSEVSGRAPNTEAFF.

The DNA for the CDR3 is TGTGCCAGCAGCCAAGAACAGGGGGGTGATACGCAGTATTTT. Translated: CASSQEQGGDTQYF. The rearrangement links TRBV14 to TRBJ2-3; 8 nucleotides agree with TRBD1. The CDR3 is 14 amino acids. CDR1 and CDR2 from the germline V gene are SGHDN and FVKESK. Unmatched junction bases numbered 2, after V lost 0 bases and J lost 6 bases.

The chain links TRBV7-5 to TRBJ2-1; the table calls TRBD2, which could not be checked here. TRBV7-5 is a pseudogene locus. There are 16 residues in the CDR3. The CDR3 protein is CVRSSAERETYNEQFF. Here the CDR3 DNA reads TGTGTCAGAAGTTCGGCGGAGCGGGAGACCTACAATGAGCAGTTCTTC.

The chain employs TRBV3-1 (or the pseudogene TRBV3-2) and TRBJ2-2; D remains unclear. Trimming took off 1 base at V and 6 bases at J, with 12 bases between the two ends. The CDR3 totals 15 residues. Germline CDR1 reads LGHDT; CDR2 reads YNNKEL (reference sequence). The CDR3 is CASSQGWLSAGELFF. The DNA for the CDR3 is TGTGCCAGCAGCCAAGGATGGCTTAGTGCCGGGGAGCTGTTTTTT.

This rearrangement joins TRBV18 to TRBJ2-2, with 7 bases aligning to TRBD1. J was trimmed by 6 bases and V by 0 bases; bases with no gene match: 10. The CDR3 covers 17 residues. Germline CDR1 KGHSH, CDR2 LQKENI. In DNA, the CDR3 is TGTGCCAGCTCACCACCGAGGGCGGACCAGGGGGCCGGGGAGCTGTTTTTT. It translates to CASSPPRADQGAGELFF.

The V call is TRBV6-5, the J call TRBJ2-7; 7 bases match TRBD2. V shed 8 bases, J shed 4 bases, and the junction held 2 bases outside the gene matches. Germline CDR1 and CDR2: MNHEY and SVGAGI. The CDR3 spans 11 residues. The CDR3 bases are TGTGCCAGCTACGGGAGGTACGAGCAGTACTTC. Protein sequence: CASYGRYEQYF.

The gene calls are TRBV6-6 and TRBJ1-2; possibly TRBD1 for D (5 bases). Germline CDR1 and CDR2: MNHNY and SVGAGI (reference sequence). With 7 bases removed from V and 8 bases from J, the gap between germline ends came to 14 bases. The CDR3 spans 12 residues. CDR3 region: CASTETGWGYTF. For the CDR3, the DNA is TGTGCCAGCACTGAAACAGGTTGGGGCTACACCTTC.

V is TRBV2 and J is TRBJ1-2, with D possibly matching TRBD1 (5 bases). In germline, CDR1 is SNHLY, CDR2 FYNNEI. V was pared by 4 bases and J by 6 bases, with 9 bases between. This CDR3 spans 12 amino acids. CDR3 region: CASSVEGHGYTF. In DNA, the CDR3 is TGTGCCAGCAGTGTTGAGGGACATGGCTACACCTTC.

The V and J genes are TRBV19 and TRBJ1-5, with 9 nucleotides matching TRBD1. This CDR3 has 17 amino acids. J gave up 4 bases and V 5 bases, and 12 bases lay outside the gene matches. CDR1 is LNHDA, CDR2 SQIVND, per germline (reference sequence). The DNA for the CDR3 is TGTGCCAGTAGTGTCCGTGGGACAGGGCTGAGAAATCAGCCCCAGCATTTT. This encodes CASSVRGTGLRNQPQHF.

The rearrangement links TRBV5-6 to TRBJ2-3; perhaps TRBD2 as D (6 bases). V was trimmed by 5 bases and J by 5 bases, leaving 15 bases between them. This CDR3 spans 14 amino acids. Germline CDR1 is SGHDT and CDR2 is YYEEEE. CDR3 DNA: TGTGCCAGCAGTCTCAGCGGGCCCCAAGATACGCAGTATTTT. Its protein is CASSLSGPQDTQYF. Variable domain in full (rest from reference TRBV5-6 and TRBJ2-3): DAGVTQSPTHLIKTRGQQVTLRCSPKSGHDTVSWYQQALGQGPQFIFQYYEEEERQRGNFPDRFSGHQFPNYSSELNVNALLLGDSALYLCASSLSGPQDTQYFGPGTRLTVL.

The chain uses TRBV27 and TRBJ1-2; TRBD1 is a possible D gene (6 bases). CDR3 length: 16 amino acids. V shed 4 bases and J shed 5 bases, with 20 bases lying between them. Per the germline V gene, CDR1 is MNHEY and CDR2 is SMNVEV (reference sequence). CDR3 sequence: CASSSLLTGTTYGYTF. CDR3 sequence (DNA): TGTGCCAGCAGTTCTCTCTTGACAGGCACCACTTATGGCTACACCTTC.

The CDR3 sequence is CASSQAGTGGTSEQYF. CDR3 nucleotide sequence: TGCGCCAGCAGCCAGGCCGGGACAGGGGGAACTAGCGAGCAGTACTTC. The genes are TRBV4-3 and TRBJ2-7; 11 positions agree with TRBD1. J gave up 6 bases and V 3 bases, and 10 bases lay outside the gene matches. The germline V gene encodes CDR1 LGHNA and CDR2 YSLEER. The CDR3 totals 16 residues.

The chain links TRBV11-2 to TRBJ2-7; the D is unclear. V gave up 5 bases and J gave up 2 bases, with 10 bases separating them. The CDR3 length is 13 residues. Per germline, CDR1 SGHAT and CDR2 FQNNGV. Written as DNA, the CDR3 is TGTGCCAGCAGCGACACCTCGACCTACGAGCAGTACTTC. Protein: CASSDTSTYEQYF.

In regard to this clone: The sample contains more than one DNA sequence encoding this CDR3. The chain has TRBV29-1 and TRBJ2-3; possibly TRBD1 for D (5 bases). The CDR3 runs 14 residues. V dropped 1 base and J dropped 2 bases, with 10 bases sitting between them. Per the germline V gene, CDR1 is SQVTM and CDR2 is ANQGSEA. Written as DNA, the CDR3 is TGCAGCGTTGAAGGGCAGGGATACACAGATACGCAGTATTTT. Translated, it gives CSVEGQGYTDTQYF.

This clone was seen once. V and J are TRBV7-9 and TRBJ1-3; unclear D gene. Trimming took off 2 bases at V and 0 bases at J, with 14 bases between the two ends. Germline CDR1 is SEHNR and CDR2 is FQNEAQ (reference sequence). The CDR3 runs to 17 residues. The CDR3 spells CASSLNPGRYSGNTIYF. CDR3 DNA sequence: TGTGCCAGCAGCTTAAACCCTGGACGGTACTCTGGAAACACCATATATTTT.

The V call is TRBV28, the J call TRBJ1-5; D possibly corresponds to TRBD1 (6 bases). V was pared by 6 bases and J by 2 bases, with 11 bases between. Germline CDR1 MDHEN, CDR2 SYDVKM. This CDR3 has 14 amino acids. In DNA, the CDR3 is TGTGCCAGCAGGACGGACAGCGGCAATCAGCCCCAGCATTTT. It yields the protein CASRTDSGNQPQHF.

The rearrangement joins TRBV24-1 to TRBJ2-1; D is unresolved. The V gene's germline CDR1 is KGHDR and CDR2 SFDVKD. Between the trimmed V and J ends, which lost 3 bases and 3 bases, there was a span of 11 bases. This CDR3 is 15 amino acids long. The CDR3 DNA reads as TGTGCCACCAGTGATCCCAGCGACAACTACAATGAGCAGTTCTTC. Protein sequence: CATSDPSDNYNEQFF.

The chain carries TRBV9 and TRBJ1-5; 8 positions agree with TRBD1. Per germline, CDR1 SGDLS and CDR2 YYNGEE. With V trimmed by 3 bases and J by 2 bases, 7 bases remained unmatched. The CDR3 runs 16 residues. The CDR3 sequence: CASSEGDRYGNQPQHF. CDR3 DNA: TGTGCCAGCAGCGAGGGGGACAGGTACGGCAATCAGCCCCAGCATTTT.

The chain is built from TRBV28 and TRBJ2-1; D may be TRBD1 or TRBD2 (5 bases each). Trimming pared 2 bases from V and 4 bases from J, leaving 15 bases between. Germline V CDR1 and CDR2: MDHEN, SYDVKM. This CDR3 has 16 amino acids. The CDR3 DNA sequence: TGTGCCAGCAGTTTAGGGGACGGGGCCGCTTACAATGAGCAGTTCTTC. It encodes CASSLGDGAAYNEQFF.

The chain links TRBV5-1 to TRBJ2-2, with TRBD2 as a possible D gene (6 bases). The CDR3 runs 15 residues. CDR1 is SGHRS and CDR2 is YFSETQ in the germline V gene. In DNA form, the CDR3 reads TGCGCGAGCCGCTCGGGTAGCGGAAACACCGGGGAGCTGTTTTTT. It specifies CASRSGSGNTGELFF.